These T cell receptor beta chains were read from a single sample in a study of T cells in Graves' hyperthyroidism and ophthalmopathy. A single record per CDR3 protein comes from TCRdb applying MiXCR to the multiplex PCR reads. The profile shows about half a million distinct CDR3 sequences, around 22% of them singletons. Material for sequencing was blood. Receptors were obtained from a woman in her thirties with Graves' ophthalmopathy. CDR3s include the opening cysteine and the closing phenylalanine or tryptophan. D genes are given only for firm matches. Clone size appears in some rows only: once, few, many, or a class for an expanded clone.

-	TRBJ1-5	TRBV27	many	CASSSWGSAQPQHF	TGTGCCAGCAGCTCCTGGGGGAGCGCTCAGCCCCAGCATTTT
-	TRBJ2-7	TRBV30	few	CAWSLLGSSDEQYF	TGTGCCTGGAGTCTACTCGGGAGTAGCGACGAGCAGTACTTC
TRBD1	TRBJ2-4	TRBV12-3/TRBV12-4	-	CASSLFGQGQGKNIQYF	TGTGCCAGCAGCCTCTTCGGACAGGGTCAGGGCAAAAACATTCAGTACTTC
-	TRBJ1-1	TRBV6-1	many	CASSKNRVGNTEAFF	TGTGCCAGCAGTAAAAACAGGGTGGGGAACACTGAAGCTTTCTTT
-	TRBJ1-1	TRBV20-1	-	CSARDIGGGGHTEAFF	TGCAGTGCTAGAGATATAGGCGGAGGGGGGCACACTGAAGCTTTCTTT
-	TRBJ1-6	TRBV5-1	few	CASSLGTEGSPLHF	TGCGCCAGCAGCCTCGGGACTGAGGGATCACCCCTCCACTTT
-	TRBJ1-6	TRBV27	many	CASGNREVSPLHF	TGTGCCAGCGGAAACAGGGAGGTTTCACCCCTCCACTTT
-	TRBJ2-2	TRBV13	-	CASSRWEDGELFF	TGTGCCAGCAGCCGTTGGGAGGACGGGGAGCTGTTTTTT
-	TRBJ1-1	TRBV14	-	CASSTGWDTEAFF	TGTGCCAGCAGCACAGGTTGGGACACTGAAGCTTTCTTT
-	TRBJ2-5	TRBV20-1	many	CSATHEETQYF	TGCAGTGCTACCCATGAGGAGACCCAGTACTTC
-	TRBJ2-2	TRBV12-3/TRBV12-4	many	CASSLSENTGELFF	TGTGCCAGCAGTCTTTCGGAAAACACCGGGGAGCTGTTTTTT
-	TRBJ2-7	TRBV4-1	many	CASSYGVLYEQYF	TGCGCCAGCAGCTACGGGGTACTCTACGAGCAGTACTTC
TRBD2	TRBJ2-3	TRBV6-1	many	CASSQIAGSTDTQYF	TGTGCCAGCAGCCAGATAGCGGGTAGCACAGATACGCAGTATTTT
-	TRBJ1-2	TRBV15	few	CATSRGLGRTNYGYTF	TGTGCCACCAGCAGAGGGTTAGGGCGGACTAACTATGGCTACACCTTC
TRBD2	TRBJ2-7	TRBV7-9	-	CASRGLAGDEQYF	TGTGCCAGCAGGGGACTAGCGGGAGATGAGCAGTACTTC
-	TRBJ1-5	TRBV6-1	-	CASSARTFRGIQPQHF	TGTGCCAGCAGTGCGAGAACCTTTCGGGGAATCCAGCCCCAGCATTTT
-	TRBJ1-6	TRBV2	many	CASREGRDDSPLHF	TGTGCCAGCAGAGAGGGACGAGACGATTCACCCCTCCACTTT